This entry lists 5 T cell receptor beta chains sequenced from one sample in a study of T cells in tuberculosis. This table comes from immunoSEQ multiplex PCR, and its TCRdb copy is limited to in-frame clones, with some not included. The table includes more than 70,000 clones, just over 90% detected once. Sorting used thawed, overnight-rested PBMC stained with anti-CD3, a viability dye and GMM-loaded CD1B tetramer. The CD1B tetramers carried C32 glucose monomycolate purified from Rhodococcus equi. The sample was CD1b-GMM tetramer-negative cells sorted from PBMCs. These receptor sequences come from an adult woman with latent tuberculosis.

V gene TRBV7-6 combines with J gene TRBJ2-2, with TRBD1 identical over 11 bases. The germline CDR1 and CDR2 sequences are SGHVS and FNYEAQ. The trim removed 5 bases at V and 3 bases at J, leaving 14 bases unmatched. This CDR3 is 19 amino acids long. CDR3 coding DNA: TGTGCCAGCAGCGTAAAACTGGGACAGGGGGAGAGGTACACCGGGGAGCTGTTTTTT. This encodes CASSVKLGQGERYTGELFF.

V is TRBV14 and J is TRBJ2-1, with TRBD1 matching over 7 bases. The CDR3 is 14 amino acids. V dropped 3 bases and J dropped 2; count of bases not matched to a gene: 1. Germline V gives CDR1 SGHDN, CDR2 FVKESK. CDR3 residues: CASSQGQPYNEQFF. The CDR3 nucleotides read TGTGCCAGCAGCCAGGGACAGCCCTACAATGAGCAGTTCTTC.

This sequence joins TRBV11-2 and TRBJ2-5; TRBD2 matches 7 bases. The DNA end is more similar to TRBJ2-7, so the J call may be wrong. In germline, CDR1 is SGHAT, CDR2 FQNNGV. The CDR3 is 14 amino acids. CDR3 nucleotide sequence: TGTGCCAGCAGCTTAGGCTCTAGCGGATACGAGCAGTACTTC. Translated: CASSLGSSGYEQYF.

The rearrangement joins TRBV5-1 to TRBJ1-1, with TRBD1 identical over 7 bases. V lost 4 bases, J lost 4 bases, and 10 bases stayed unmatched. The V gene's germline CDR1 is SGHRS and CDR2 YFSETQ. CDR3 size: 15 residues. The CDR3 region has the DNA TGCGCCAGCAGCCCTACGACAGGGAGGACCACTGAAGCTTTCTTT. It yields the protein CASSPTTGRTTEAFF.

The V gene is TRBV18, the J gene TRBJ2-5, with D possibly matching TRBD1 (5 bases). With 6 bases removed from V and 5 bases from J, the gap between germline ends came to 16 bases. The CDR3 spans 14 residues. CDR1 is KGHSH and CDR2 is LQKENI in the germline V gene. The CDR3 here is CASSPRVPGETQYF. In DNA, the CDR3 is TGTGCCAGCTCGCCCAGGGTCCCTGGGGAGACCCAGTACTTC.